Detailed here is one TCR beta chain. Per the study methods: Quantification of nucleated cells was approximated via reference gene primer amplification. The repertoire was sequenced with immunoSEQ multiplex PCR; TCRdb's copy has only in-frame clones and lacks some. V, J and clone size reflect that table, while D and trimming were determined from the DNA. The table lists around 50,000 clones, around 90% of them singletons, with about 1.5% in the top ten. The sample originates from a study of blood T cell repertoires in COVID-19. Study-level information: The samples span acute and convalescent COVID-19 from the United States, Italy and Spain. Nucleic acid was either cDNA or gDNA, and it came from T cells, B-cell-depleted T cells, or PBMCs.

V was clipped by 4 bases and J by 8 bases; unmatched bases: 8. Germline V gene data show CDR1 as SEHNR and CDR2 as FQNEAQ (reference sequence). The CDR3 runs to 15 residues. Sequenced: peripheral blood. This clonotype was sampled from a man aged 60 to 75 with acute or convalescent COVID-19. This chain joins TRBV7-9 and TRBJ2-1, with 10 bases aligning to TRBD1. DNA of the CDR3: TGTGCCAGCAGCTATGGACAGGGGGAAGGGGATGAGCAGTTCTTC. Its protein product is CASSYGQGEGDEQFF.